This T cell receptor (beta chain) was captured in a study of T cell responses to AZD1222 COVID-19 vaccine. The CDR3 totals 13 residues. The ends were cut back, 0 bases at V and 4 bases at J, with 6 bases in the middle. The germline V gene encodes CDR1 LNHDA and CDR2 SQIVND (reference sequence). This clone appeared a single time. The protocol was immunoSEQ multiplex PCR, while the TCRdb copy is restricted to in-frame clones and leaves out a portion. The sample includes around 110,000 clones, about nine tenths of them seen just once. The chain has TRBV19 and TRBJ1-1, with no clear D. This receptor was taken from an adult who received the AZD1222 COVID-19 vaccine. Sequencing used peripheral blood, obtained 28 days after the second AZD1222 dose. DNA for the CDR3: TGTGCCAGTAGTATAGATTACAGCACTGAAGCTTTCTTT. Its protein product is CASSIDYSTEAFF.